This T cell receptor (beta chain) was recorded in a study of blood T cell repertoires in COVID-19. Study summary: Collection of acute and convalescent COVID-19 samples took place in the United States, Italy and Spain. From T cells, B-cell-depleted T cells, or PBMCs came the material, which was cDNA or gDNA.

Germline V CDR1 and CDR2: SNHLY, FYNNEI. The length of the CDR3 is 15 residues. The junction had 5 bases not matched to a gene; V was cut back by 6 bases and J by 3 bases. How the authors handled the data: Estimates of nucleated cell counts were drawn from the amplification of reference gene primers. Clones were sequenced by immunoSEQ multiplex PCR, and TCRdb holds only the in-frame ones, with some missing. The V and J calls and clone size are taken from that table; D and trimming were inferred from the DNA. This sample has 110,000 or so clones, with roughly 84% found just once. The sample comprised peripheral blood. The source of this sequence is a man between 35 and 55 years old with acute or convalescent COVID-19. This chain connects TRBV2 to TRBJ2-2, with 9 nucleotides matching TRBD2. The CDR3 region has the DNA TGTGCCAGCAGCGAGCGGGGGGCATACACCGGGGAGCTGTTTTTT. Its translation: CASSERGAYTGELFF. Complete variable domain (other parts from reference TRBV2 and TRBJ2-2): EPEVTQTPSHQVTQMGQEVILRCVPISNHLYFYWYRQILGQKVEFLVSFYNNEISEKSEIFDDQFSVERPDGSNFTLKIRSTKLEDSAMYFCASSERGAYTGELFFGEGSRLTVL.